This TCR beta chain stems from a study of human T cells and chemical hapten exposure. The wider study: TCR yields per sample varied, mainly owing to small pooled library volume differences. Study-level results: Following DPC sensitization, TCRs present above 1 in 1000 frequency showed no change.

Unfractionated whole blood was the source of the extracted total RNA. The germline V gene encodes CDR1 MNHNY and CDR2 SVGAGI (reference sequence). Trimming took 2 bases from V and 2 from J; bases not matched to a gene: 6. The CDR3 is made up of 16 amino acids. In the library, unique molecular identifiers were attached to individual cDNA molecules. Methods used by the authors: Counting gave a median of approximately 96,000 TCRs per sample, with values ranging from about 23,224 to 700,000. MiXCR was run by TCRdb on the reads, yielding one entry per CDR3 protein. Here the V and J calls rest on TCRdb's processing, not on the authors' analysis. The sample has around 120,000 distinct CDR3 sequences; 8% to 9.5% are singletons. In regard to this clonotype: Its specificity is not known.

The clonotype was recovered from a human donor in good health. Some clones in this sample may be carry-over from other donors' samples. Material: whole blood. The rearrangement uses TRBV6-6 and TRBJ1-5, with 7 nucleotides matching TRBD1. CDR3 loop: CASSYHLGTGNQPQHF. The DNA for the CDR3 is TGTGCCAGCAGTTACCATCTCGGGACAGGCAATCAGCCCCAGCATTTT.